The subject of this entry is one T cell receptor (beta chain). What it binds is unknown. The sample originates from a study of post-analysis software for immune sequencing data. The study, taken as a whole, reports: Diversity measured as normalized Chao1 was significantly lower in multiple sclerosis patients than in controls. Five TRBV segments (TRBV5-6, TRBV5-1 and TRBV20-1 among them) occurred more frequently in patients than in controls.

The CDR3 has 15 residues. Unmatched junction bases numbered 9, after V lost 3 bases and J lost 10 bases. TCR beta libraries were prepared from cDNA with unique molecular identifiers. TCRdb reprocessed the PCR reads with MiXCR, giving one entry per CDR3 protein. The sample includes hundreds of thousands of distinct CDR3 sequences, around 27% seen only once; the top ten take around 0.56%. The source is a girl under 18 with multiple sclerosis. The V and J genes are TRBV12-3 or TRBV12-4 and TRBJ1-6, with 7 positions matching TRBD1. Sequenced sample: blood. The CDR3: CASSFSNRGLSPLHF. The CDR3 coding sequence is TGTGCCAGCAGTTTCTCCAACAGGGGTCTCTCACCCCTCCACTTT.